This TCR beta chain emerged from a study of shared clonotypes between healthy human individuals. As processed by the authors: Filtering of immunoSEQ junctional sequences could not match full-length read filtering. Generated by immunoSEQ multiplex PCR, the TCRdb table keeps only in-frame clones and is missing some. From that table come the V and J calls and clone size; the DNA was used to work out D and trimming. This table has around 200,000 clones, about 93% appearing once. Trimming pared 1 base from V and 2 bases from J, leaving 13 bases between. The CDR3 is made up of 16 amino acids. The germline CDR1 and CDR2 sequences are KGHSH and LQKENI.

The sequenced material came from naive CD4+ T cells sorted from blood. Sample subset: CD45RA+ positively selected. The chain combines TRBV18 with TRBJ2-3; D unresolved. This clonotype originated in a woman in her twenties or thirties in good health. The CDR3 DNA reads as TGTGCCAGCTCACCACAACAAGGAGCCCCCACAGATACGCAGTATTTT. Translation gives CASSPQQGAPTDTQYF.